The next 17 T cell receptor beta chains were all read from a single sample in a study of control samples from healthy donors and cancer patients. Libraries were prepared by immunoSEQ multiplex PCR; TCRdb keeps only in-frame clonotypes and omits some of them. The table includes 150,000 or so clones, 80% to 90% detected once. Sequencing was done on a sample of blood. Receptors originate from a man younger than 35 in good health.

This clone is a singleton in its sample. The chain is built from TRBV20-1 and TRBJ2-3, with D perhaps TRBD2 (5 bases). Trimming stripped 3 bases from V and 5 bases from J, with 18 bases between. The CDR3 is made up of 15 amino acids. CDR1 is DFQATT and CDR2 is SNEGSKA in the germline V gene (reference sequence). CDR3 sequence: CSASGYRGFLDTQYF. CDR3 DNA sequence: TGCAGTGCTAGTGGTTATCGGGGATTTCTAGATACGCAGTATTTT.

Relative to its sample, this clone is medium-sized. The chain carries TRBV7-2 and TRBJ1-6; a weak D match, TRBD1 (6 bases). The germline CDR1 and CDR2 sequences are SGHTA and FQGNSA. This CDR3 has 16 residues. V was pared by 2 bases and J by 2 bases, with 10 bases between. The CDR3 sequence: CASSLFRGAYNSPLHF. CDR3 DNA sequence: TGTGCCAGCAGCTTATTCAGGGGAGCCTATAATTCACCCCTCCACTTT.

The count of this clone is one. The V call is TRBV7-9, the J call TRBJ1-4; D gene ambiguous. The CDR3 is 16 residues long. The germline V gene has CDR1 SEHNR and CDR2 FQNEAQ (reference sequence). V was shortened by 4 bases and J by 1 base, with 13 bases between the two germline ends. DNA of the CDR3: TGTGCCAGCAGCTCCGGGCCCAGGCAAACTAATGAAAAACTGTTTTTT. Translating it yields CASSSGPRQTNEKLFF.

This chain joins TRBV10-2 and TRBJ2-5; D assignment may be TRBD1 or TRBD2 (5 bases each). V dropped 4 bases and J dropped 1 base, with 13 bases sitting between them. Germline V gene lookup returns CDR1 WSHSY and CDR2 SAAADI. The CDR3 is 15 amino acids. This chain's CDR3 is CASSGVRDGQETQYF. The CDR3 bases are TGCGCCAGCAGTGGTGTCCGGGACGGCCAAGAGACCCAGTACTTC.

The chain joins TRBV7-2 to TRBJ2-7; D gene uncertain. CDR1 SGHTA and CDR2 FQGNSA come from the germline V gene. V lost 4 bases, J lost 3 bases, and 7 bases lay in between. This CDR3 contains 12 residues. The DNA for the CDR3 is TGTGCCAGCAGCTCTCCCGTCTACGAGCAGTACTTC. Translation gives CASSSPVYEQYF.

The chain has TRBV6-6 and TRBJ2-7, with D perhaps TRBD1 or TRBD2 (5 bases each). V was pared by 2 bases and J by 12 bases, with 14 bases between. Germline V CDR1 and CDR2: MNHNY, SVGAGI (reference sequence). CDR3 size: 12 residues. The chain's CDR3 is CASSYDRDLVYF. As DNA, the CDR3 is TGTGCCAGCAGTTACGACCGGGACCTAGTGTACTTC.

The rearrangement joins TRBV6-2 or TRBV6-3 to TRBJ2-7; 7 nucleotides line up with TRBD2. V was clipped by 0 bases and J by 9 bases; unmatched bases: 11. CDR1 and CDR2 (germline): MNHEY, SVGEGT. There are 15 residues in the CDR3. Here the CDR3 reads CASSYSHERGGSQYF. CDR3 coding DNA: TGTGCCAGCAGTTACTCCCATGAGCGGGGAGGATCGCAGTACTTC.

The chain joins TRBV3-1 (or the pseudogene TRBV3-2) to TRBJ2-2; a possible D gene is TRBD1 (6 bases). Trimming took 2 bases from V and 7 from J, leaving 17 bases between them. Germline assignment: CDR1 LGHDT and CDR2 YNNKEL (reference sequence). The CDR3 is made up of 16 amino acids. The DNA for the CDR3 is TGTGCCAGCAGCCAACCTCAGTGGGGGCAACACGGGGAGCTGTTTTTT. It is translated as CASSQPQWGQHGELFF.

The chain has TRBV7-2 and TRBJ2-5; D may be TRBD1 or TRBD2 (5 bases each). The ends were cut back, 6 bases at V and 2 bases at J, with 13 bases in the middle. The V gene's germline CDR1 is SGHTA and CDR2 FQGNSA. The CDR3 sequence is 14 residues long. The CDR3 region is CASRPGAIQETQYF. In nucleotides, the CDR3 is TGTGCCAGCAGGCCCGGGGCCATTCAAGAGACCCAGTACTTC.

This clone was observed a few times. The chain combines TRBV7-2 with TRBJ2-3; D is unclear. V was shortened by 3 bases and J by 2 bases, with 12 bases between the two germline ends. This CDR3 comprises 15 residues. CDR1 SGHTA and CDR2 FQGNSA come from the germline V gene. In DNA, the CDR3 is TGTGCCAGCAGCTTCCGGGCCTCCCCCACAGATACGCAGTATTTT. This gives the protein CASSFRASPTDTQYF. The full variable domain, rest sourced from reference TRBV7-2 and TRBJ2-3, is GAGVSQSPSNKVTEKGKDVELRCDPISGHTALYWYRQSLGQGLEFLIYFQGNSAPDKSGLPSDRFSAERTGGSVSTLTIQRTQQEDSAVYLCASSFRASPTDTQYFGPGTRLTVL.

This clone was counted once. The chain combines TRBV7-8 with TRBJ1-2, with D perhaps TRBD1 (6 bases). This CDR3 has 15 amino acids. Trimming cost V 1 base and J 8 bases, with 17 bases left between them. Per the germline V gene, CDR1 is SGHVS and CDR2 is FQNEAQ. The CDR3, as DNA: TGTGCCAGCAGCTTAGATGGTGGGGGGGCCCTGGGCTACACCTTC. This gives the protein CASSLDGGGALGYTF.

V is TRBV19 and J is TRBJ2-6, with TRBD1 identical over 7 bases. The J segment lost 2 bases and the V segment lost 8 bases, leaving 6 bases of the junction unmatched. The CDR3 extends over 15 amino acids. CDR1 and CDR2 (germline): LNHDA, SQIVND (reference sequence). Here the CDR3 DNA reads TGTGCCAGTTTAGACAGGGCAACTGGGGCCAACGTCCTGACTTTC. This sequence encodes CASLDRATGANVLTF.

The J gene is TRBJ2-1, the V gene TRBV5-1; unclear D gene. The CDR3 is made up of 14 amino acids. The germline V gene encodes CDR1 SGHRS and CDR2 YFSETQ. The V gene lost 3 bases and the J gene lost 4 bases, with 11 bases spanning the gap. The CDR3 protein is CASSSYLGYNEQFF. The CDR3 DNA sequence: TGCGCCAGCAGCTCTTATTTGGGGTACAATGAGCAGTTCTTC. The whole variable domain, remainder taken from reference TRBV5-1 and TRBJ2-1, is KAGVTQTPRYLIKTRGQQVTLSCSPISGHRSVSWYQQTPGQGLQFLFEYFSETQRNKGNFPGRFSGRQFSNSRSEMNVSTLELGDSALYLCASSSYLGYNEQFFGPGTRLTVL.

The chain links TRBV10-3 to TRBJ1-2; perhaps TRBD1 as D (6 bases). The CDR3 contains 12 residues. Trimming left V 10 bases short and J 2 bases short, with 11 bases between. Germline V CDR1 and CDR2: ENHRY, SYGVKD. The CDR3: CATRQDNYGYTF. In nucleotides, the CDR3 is TGTGCCACCAGACAGGACAACTATGGCTACACCTTC.

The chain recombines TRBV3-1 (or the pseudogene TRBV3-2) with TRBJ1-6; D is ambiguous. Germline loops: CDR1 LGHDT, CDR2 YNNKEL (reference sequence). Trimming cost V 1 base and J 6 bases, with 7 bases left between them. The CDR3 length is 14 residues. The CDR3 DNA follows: TGTGCCAGCAGCCAAGGACTTAGTAATTCACCCCTCCACTTT. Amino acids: CASSQGLSNSPLHF.

The chain's CDR3 is CASSRRSGGTYEQYF. The DNA for the CDR3 is TGTGCCAGCAGCCGGCGATCGGGGGGAACCTACGAGCAGTACTTC. J is TRBJ2-7 and V is TRBV11-1, with 7 bases aligning to TRBD2. Germline CDR1 is SGHAT and CDR2 is FQDESV (reference sequence). The V gene end was trimmed by 5 bases and the J gene end by 2 bases; junction bases not matched to a gene: 9. The CDR3 sequence is 15 residues long.

CDR3 nucleotide sequence: TGTGCCAGCAGGGAGGGGGGCTACACAGATACGCAGTATTTT. Amino acid sequence: CASREGGYTDTQYF. This chain connects TRBV27 to TRBJ2-3; D is possibly TRBD1 or TRBD2 (6 bases each). The V end was cut by 6 bases, the J end by 2 bases, with 12 bases between. The CDR3 length is 14 residues. Per germline, CDR1 MNHEY and CDR2 SMNVEV (reference sequence).